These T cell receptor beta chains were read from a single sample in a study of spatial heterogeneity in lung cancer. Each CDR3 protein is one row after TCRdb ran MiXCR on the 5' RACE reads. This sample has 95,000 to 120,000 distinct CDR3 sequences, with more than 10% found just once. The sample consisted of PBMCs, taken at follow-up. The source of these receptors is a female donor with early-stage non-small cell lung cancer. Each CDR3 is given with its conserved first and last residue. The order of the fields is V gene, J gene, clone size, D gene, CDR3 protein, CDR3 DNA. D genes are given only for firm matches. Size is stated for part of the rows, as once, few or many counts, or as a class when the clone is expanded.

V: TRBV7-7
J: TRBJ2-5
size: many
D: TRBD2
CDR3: CASSSGTSIQETQYF
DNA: TGTGCTAGCAGCTCCGGGACTAGTATTCAAGAGACCCAGTACTTC

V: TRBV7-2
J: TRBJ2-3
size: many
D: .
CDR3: CASKFRVATDTQYF
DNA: TGTGCCAGCAAGTTCCGGGTAGCCACAGATACGCAGTATTTT

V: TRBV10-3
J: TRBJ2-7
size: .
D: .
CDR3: CAISRTDSYEQYF
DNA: TGTGCCATCAGTAGGACAGACTCCTACGAGCAGTACTTC

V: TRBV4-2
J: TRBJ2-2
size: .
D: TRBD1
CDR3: CASSQEPGTANTGELFF
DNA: TGTGCCAGCAGCCAAGAACCCGGGACAGCGAACACCGGGGAGCTGTTTTTT

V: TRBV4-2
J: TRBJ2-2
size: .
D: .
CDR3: CASSQELEGPANTGELFF
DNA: TGTGCCAGCAGCCAAGAGTTGGAGGGACCAGCGAACACCGGGGAGCTGTTTTTT

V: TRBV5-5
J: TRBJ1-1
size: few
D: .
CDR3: CASSTGLLSTEAFF
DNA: TGTGCCAGCAGTACAGGGTTGTTGAGCACTGAAGCTTTCTTT

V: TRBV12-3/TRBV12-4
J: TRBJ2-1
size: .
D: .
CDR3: CASRIAASYREQFF
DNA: TGTGCCAGCAGAATAGCGGCATCCTATCGTGAGCAGTTCTTC

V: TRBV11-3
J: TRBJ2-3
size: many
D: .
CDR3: CASSLGAFKTDTQYF
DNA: TGTGCCAGCAGCTTAGGGGCTTTCAAGACAGATACGCAGTATTTT

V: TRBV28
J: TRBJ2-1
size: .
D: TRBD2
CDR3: CASSSWREYFF
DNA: TGTGCCAGCAGTTCATGGCGGGAGTATTTTTTC

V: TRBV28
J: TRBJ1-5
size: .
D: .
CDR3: CASSLGRGARSNQPQHF
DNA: TGTGCCAGCAGTTTGGGGCGGGGGGCGCGGAGCAATCAGCCCCAGCATTTT

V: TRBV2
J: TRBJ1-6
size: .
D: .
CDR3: CASSERGSYNSPLHF
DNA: TGTGCCAGCAGTGAAAGAGGATCCTATAATTCACCCCTCCACTTT

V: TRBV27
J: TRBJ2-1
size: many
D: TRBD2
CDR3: CASSLAGADYNEQFF
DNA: TGTGCCAGCAGTCTAGCGGGAGCCGACTACAATGAGCAGTTCTTC

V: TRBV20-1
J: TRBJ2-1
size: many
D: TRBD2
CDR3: CSARDNLAVYNEQFF
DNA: TGCAGTGCTAGAGATAACCTAGCGGTCTACAATGAGCAGTTCTTC

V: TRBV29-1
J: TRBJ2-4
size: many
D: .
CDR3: CSASWGGRNIQYF
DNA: TGCAGCGCCAGCTGGGGAGGCCGGAACATTCAGTACTTC

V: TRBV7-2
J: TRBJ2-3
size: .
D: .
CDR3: CASRRSVTDTQYF
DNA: TGTGCCAGCAGACGATCGGTCACAGATACGCAGTATTTT

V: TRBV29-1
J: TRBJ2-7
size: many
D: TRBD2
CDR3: CSVGLAVNPREQYF
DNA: TGCAGCGTCGGACTAGCGGTCAATCCGAGGGAGCAGTACTTC

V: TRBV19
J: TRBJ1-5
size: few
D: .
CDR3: CASSSANQPQHF
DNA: TGTGCCAGTAGTTCCGCAAATCAGCCCCAGCATTTT

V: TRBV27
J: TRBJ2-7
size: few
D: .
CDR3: CASGKYEQYF
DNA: TGTGCCAGCGGAAAATACGAGCAGTACTTC

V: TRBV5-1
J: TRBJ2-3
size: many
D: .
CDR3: CASSLASKSTDTQYF
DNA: TGCGCCAGCAGCTTGGCCTCTAAAAGCACAGATACGCAGTATTTT

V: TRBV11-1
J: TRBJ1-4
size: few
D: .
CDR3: CASSLTRGTRPEKLFF
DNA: TGTGCCAGCAGCTTAACTCGCGGGACAAGGCCTGAGAAACTGTTTTTT

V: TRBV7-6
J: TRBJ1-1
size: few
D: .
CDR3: CASSRTPYEAFF
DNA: TGTGCCAGCAGCCGTACCCCGTATGAAGCTTTCTTT

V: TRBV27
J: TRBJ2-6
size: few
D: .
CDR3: CASSSGLLNTVGTGTNVLTF
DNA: TGTGCCAGCAGTTCGGGACTCCTAAACACCGTTGGTACTGGGACCAACGTCCTGACTTTC

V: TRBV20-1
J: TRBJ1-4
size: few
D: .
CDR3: CSATSDGRHKEKLFF
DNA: TGCAGTGCTACGTCGGACGGAAGACATAAGGAAAAACTGTTTTTT

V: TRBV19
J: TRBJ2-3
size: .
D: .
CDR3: CASSPSPSTDTQYF
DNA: TGTGCCAGTAGTCCGAGTCCTAGCACAGATACGCAGTATTTT

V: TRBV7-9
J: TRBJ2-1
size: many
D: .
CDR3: CASSLGWRGYNEQFF
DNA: TGTGCCAGCAGCTTAGGGTGGCGGGGATACAATGAGCAGTTCTTC

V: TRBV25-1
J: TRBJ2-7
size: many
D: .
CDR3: CASSEHGGFEQYF
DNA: TGTGCCAGCAGTGAACACGGGGGTTTCGAGCAGTACTTC

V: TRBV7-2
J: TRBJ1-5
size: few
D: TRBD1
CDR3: CASSQGQGYQPQHF
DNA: TGTGCCAGCAGCCAGGGACAGGGTTATCAGCCCCAGCATTTT

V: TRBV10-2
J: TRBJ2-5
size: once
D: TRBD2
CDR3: CASSITQSGSGETQYF
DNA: TGCGCCAGCAGTATCACCCAGAGCGGGAGTGGAGAGACCCAGTACTTC

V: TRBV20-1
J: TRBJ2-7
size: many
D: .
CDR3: CSARDWDEQYF
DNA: TGCAGTGCTAGAGATTGGGACGAGCAGTACTTC

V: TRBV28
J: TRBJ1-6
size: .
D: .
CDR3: CASSFGARGWNSPLHF
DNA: TGTGCCAGCAGTTTTGGCGCTAGAGGATGGAATTCACCCCTCCACTTT

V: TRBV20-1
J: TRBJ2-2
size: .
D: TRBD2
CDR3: CSASGTSGSGSGNTGELFF
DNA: TGCAGTGCTAGCGGGACTAGCGGGAGTGGATCGGGGAACACCGGGGAGCTGTTTTTT

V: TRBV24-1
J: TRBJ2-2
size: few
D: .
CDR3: CATSRNRANTGELFF
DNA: TGTGCCACCAGTAGAAACAGAGCGAACACCGGGGAGCTGTTTTTT

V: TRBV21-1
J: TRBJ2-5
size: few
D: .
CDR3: CASSLGGGQETQYF
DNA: TGTGCCAGCAGCCTCGGAGGGGGACAAGAGACCCAGTACTTC

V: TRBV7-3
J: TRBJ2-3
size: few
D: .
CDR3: CASSPNPANTQYF
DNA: TGTGCCAGCAGCCCTAACCCGGCGAATACGCAGTATTTT

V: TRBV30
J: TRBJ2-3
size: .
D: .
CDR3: CAWSSGDTQYF
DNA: TGTGCCTGGAGTTCTGGAGATACGCAGTATTTT